Below, 11 T cell receptor beta chains from the same sample are listed, as sequenced in a study of blood T cell repertoires in COVID-19. Clones were sequenced by immunoSEQ multiplex PCR, and TCRdb holds only the in-frame ones, with some missing. The repertoire consists of about 200,000 clones, with roughly 85% occurring once and the leading ten covering around 4.9%. Specimen: peripheral blood. The receptors originated from a woman older than 75 with acute or convalescent COVID-19.

The rearrangement joins TRBV6-2 or TRBV6-3 to TRBJ1-4; D is perhaps TRBD1 (6 bases). Germline V gene lookup returns CDR1 MNHEY and CDR2 SVGEGT. The V end was cut by 3 bases, the J end by 8 bases, with 13 bases between. This CDR3 has 14 residues. This CDR3 reads CASSYGQFDEKLFF. The DNA for the CDR3 is TGTGCCAGCAGTTATGGACAGTTCGACGAAAAACTGTTTTTT.

The chain has TRBV6-2 or TRBV6-3 and TRBJ1-5; D is ambiguous. There are 17 residues in the CDR3. The germline gives CDR1 MNHEY, CDR2 SVGEGT. V was pared by 4 bases and J by 5 bases, with 21 bases between. CDR3 DNA: TGTGCCAGCAGTTCCTTTGGCCGGTGGGCCGAGCATCAGCCCCAGCATTTT. Protein product: CASSSFGRWAEHQPQHF.

The chain couples TRBV15 to TRBJ2-7, with 12 bases fitting TRBD2. The trim removed 2 bases at V and 6 bases at J, leaving 20 bases unmatched. The CDR3 extends over 20 amino acids. CDR1 is LNHNV, CDR2 YYDKDF, per germline (reference sequence). CDR3 bases: TGTGCCACCAGCAGACCCAGCCTGGGACTAGCGGGCGTAGATTCCCCCGAGCAGTACTTC. Residues: CATSRPSLGLAGVDSPEQYF.

The chain is built from TRBV11-2 and TRBJ2-1, with TRBD2 as a possible D gene (5 bases). V shed 3 bases and J shed 9 bases, with 18 bases lying between them. The germline CDR1 and CDR2 sequences are SGHAT and FQNNGV. The CDR3 loop spans 15 amino acids. The CDR3 bases are TGTGCCAGCAGCTTCCTAACTACTAGTTACCGTGAGCAGTTCTTC. This sequence encodes CASSFLTTSYREQFF.

The rearrangement uses TRBV7-2 and TRBJ1-2; 8 bases are a match to TRBD1. CDR3 length equals 17 residues. Trimming took 5 bases from V and 8 from J; bases not matched to a gene: 19. Germline V gene lookup returns CDR1 SGHTA and CDR2 FQGNSA. The CDR3, as DNA: TGTGCCAGCAGCCCCACAGCTATCGACAGGGGCGTAAGAGGCTACACCTTC. Its protein product is CASSPTAIDRGVRGYTF.

The chain uses TRBV3-1 (or the pseudogene TRBV3-2) and TRBJ2-7; no definite D call. Trimming took 1 base from V and 2 from J, leaving 12 bases between them. Germline V gene data show CDR1 as LGHDT and CDR2 as YNNKEL (reference sequence). The CDR3 runs to 15 residues. CDR3 region: CASSQVSSSAYEQYF. CDR3 in DNA: TGTGCCAGCAGCCAAGTAAGTTCAAGCGCCTACGAGCAGTACTTC.

The CDR3 is CASSRRTGTGNTIYF. The CDR3 region has the DNA TGCGCCAGCAGCCGGCGGACAGGGACGGGAAACACCATATATTTT. This chain uses TRBV4-3 with TRBJ1-3; TRBD1 aligns across 8 bases. V shed 4 bases and J 4 bases; nucleotides not matched to a gene: 6. The CDR3 is 15 residues long. Germline V CDR1 and CDR2: LGHNA, YSLEER.

The gene calls are TRBV6-5 and TRBJ1-4; D remains unclear. V lost 5 bases and J 3 bases, leaving 7 bases between the germline ends. This CDR3 has 13 residues. Looked up from germline, CDR1 is MNHEY and CDR2 is SVGAGI. CDR3 in amino acids: CASSRVPNEKLFF. DNA of the CDR3: TGTGCCAGCAGTCGGGTTCCTAATGAAAAACTGTTTTTT.

As for this clone: One junction end disagrees with the germline gene, perhaps due to a read error. The rearrangement joins TRBV4-3 to TRBJ2-3, with TRBD1 matching over 7 bases. The CDR3 contains 13 residues. From germline, CDR1 is LGHNA and CDR2 YSLEER. This CDR3 reads CASSQDLWQGENF. CDR3 bases: TGCGCCAGCAGCCAAGATCTTTGGCAGGGGGAGAATTTT.

The V and J genes are TRBV15 and TRBJ1-3; D is uncertain. CDR1 and CDR2 from the germline V gene are LNHNV and YYDKDF (reference sequence). This CDR3 spans 17 amino acids. The V end lost 0 bases, the J end lost 7 bases, and 19 bases lay between the germline ends. The CDR3 coding sequence is TGTGCCACCAGCAGAGATCGAATGACCATGGGAGGGAACACCATATATTTT. Residues: CATSRDRMTMGGNTIYF. The variable domain in full, completed from reference TRBV15 and TRBJ1-3, reads DAMVIQNPRYQVTQFGKPVTLSCSQTLNHNVMYWYQQKSSQAPKLLFHYYDKDFNNEADTPDNFQSRRPNTSFCFLDIRSPGLGDTAMYLCATSRDRMTMGGNTIYFGEGSWLTVV.

This clone was seen only once. This rearrangement joins TRBV10-3 to TRBJ2-1; 8 bases align to TRBD2. J was trimmed by 5 bases and V by 6 bases; bases with no gene match: 9. The germline V gene has CDR1 ENHRY and CDR2 SYGVKD. The CDR3 has 15 amino acids. For the CDR3, the DNA is TGTGCCATCAGCGCACTAGCGGTCCTGGACAATGAGCAGTTCTTC. It specifies CAISALAVLDNEQFF.